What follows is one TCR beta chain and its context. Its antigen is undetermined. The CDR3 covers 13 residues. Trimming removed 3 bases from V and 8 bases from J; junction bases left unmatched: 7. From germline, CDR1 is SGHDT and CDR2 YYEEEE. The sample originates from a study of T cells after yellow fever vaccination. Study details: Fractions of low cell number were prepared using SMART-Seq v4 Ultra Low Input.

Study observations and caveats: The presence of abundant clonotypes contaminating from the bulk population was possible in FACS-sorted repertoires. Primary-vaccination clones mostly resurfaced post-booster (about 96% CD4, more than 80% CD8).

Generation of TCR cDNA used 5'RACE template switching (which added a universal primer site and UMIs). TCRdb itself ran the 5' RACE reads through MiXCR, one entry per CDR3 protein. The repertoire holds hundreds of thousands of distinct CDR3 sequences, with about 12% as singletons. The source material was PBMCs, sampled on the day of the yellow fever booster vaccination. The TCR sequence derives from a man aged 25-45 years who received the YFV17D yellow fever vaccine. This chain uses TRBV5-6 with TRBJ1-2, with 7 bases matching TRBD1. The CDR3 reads CASSWGDSPGYTF. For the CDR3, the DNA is TGTGCCAGCAGCTGGGGGGACAGCCCGGGCTACACCTTC.